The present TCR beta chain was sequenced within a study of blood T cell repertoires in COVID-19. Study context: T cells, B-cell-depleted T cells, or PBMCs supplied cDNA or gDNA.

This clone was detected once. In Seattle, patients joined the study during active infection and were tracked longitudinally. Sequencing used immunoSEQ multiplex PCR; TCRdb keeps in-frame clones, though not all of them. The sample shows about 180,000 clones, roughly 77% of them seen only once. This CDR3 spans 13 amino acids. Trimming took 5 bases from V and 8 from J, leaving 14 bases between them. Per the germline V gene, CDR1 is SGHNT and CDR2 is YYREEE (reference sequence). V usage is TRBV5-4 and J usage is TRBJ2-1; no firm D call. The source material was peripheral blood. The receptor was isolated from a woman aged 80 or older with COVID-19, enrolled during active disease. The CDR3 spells CASSPKSVDEQFF. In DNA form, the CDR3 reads TGTGCCAGCAGTCCTAAAAGTGTGGATGAGCAGTTCTTC.